This T cell receptor beta chain was identified during a study of CD8 T cells in Susac syndrome. Blood CD8+ and CD4+ T cells underwent high-throughput TCR beta sequencing. Negative isolation was used for CD8+ and CD4+ T cells and FACS enrichment for TEMRA cells. CDR1 DFQATT and CDR2 SNEGSKA come from the germline V gene (reference sequence). The CDR3 has 15 residues. With V trimmed by 0 bases and J by 5 bases, 5 bases remained unmatched. cDNA came from approximately 0.5 to 1 ug RNA primed by random hexamers. Using its own MiXCR run on the immunoSEQ multiplex PCR reads, TCRdb lists one record per CDR3 protein. The sample includes 150,000 to 250,000 distinct CDR3 sequences, about 95% of them seen just once.

What was sequenced was CD4+ T cells from PBMCs. This sequence was found in a human donor with multiple sclerosis. The V gene is TRBV20-1, the J gene TRBJ2-3; 10 bases match TRBD2. The CDR3 bases are TGCAGTGCTAGAGATATGCGACTAGCGGGAGATACGCAGTATTTT. Translating it yields CSARDMRLAGDTQYF.